The text below deals with one T cell receptor (beta chain). What it recognizes is unknown. Every TCR beta cDNA library bore unique molecular identifiers. Between roughly 1 and 10 million T cells gave rise to a few hundred thousand cDNA molecules. TCRdb re-called the PCR reads with MiXCR, one entry per CDR3 protein. This table has roughly 620,000 distinct CDR3 sequences, around 44% appearing once. This entry is derived from a study of post-analysis software for immune sequencing data. Study outcomes and limitations: TRBV5-6, TRBV5-1 and TRBV20-1 were among several TRBV segments more frequent in patients than controls. Patients with multiple sclerosis recorded significantly lower normalized Chao1 diversity than controls, the study found. Samples prepared in the same batch strongly co-clustered by F measure.

Germline V CDR1 and CDR2: SEHNR, FQNEAQ (reference sequence). The CDR3 length is 17 residues. V lost 5 bases and J lost 0, with 14 bases in between. This clonotype was sampled from a girl aged 10-17 years with multiple sclerosis. The rearrangement joins TRBV7-9 to TRBJ2-6; D possibly corresponds to TRBD2 (6 bases). The sample comprised blood. The DNA of the CDR3 is TGTGCCAGCAGCGGAGGGTGGGAAAGCTCTGGGGCCAACGTCCTGACTTTC. It translates to CASSGGWESSGANVLTF.